This TCR beta chain was retrieved from a study of shared clonotypes between healthy human individuals. CD45RO-negative CD8 cells positively selected for CCR7 made up the naive population, which excluded terminally differentiated effector memory CD45RA+ cells. Assay used: immunoSEQ multiplex PCR; TCRdb lists only in-frame clones, some missing. The sample includes roughly 2.1 million clones, more than 85% seen only once; the top ten take approximately 1.7%. The TCR originated in a man aged 18 to 30 in good health. Some clones in this sample may be carry-over from other donors' samples. Sequencing input: naive CD8+ T cells from PBMCs.

CDR3 sequence reads: CASSLSSLEGEKLFF. The CDR3 DNA reads as TGTGCCAGCAGCCTCTCCTCGCTCGAAGGAGAAAAACTGTTTTTT. V usage is TRBV6-5 and J usage is TRBJ1-4; D uncertain. Germline V gene sequence: CDR1 MNHEY, CDR2 SVGAGI. V lost 6 bases, J lost 8 bases, and 19 bases lay in between. This CDR3 contains 15 residues.